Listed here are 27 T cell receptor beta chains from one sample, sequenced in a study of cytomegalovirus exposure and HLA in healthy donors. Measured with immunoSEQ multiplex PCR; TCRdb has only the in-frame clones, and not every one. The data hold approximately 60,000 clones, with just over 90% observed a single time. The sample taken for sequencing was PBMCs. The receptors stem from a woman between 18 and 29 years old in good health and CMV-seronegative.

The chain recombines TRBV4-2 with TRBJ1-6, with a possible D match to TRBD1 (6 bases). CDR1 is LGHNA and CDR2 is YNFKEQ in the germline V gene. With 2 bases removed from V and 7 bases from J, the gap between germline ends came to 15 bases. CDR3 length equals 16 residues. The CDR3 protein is CASSQQGGVGNSPLHF. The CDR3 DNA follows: TGTGCCAGCAGCCAACAAGGGGGAGTAGGCAATTCACCCCTCCACTTT.

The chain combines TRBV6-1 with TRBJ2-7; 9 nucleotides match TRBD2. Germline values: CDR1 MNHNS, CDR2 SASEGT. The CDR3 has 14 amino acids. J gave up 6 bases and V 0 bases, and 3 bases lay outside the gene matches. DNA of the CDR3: TGTGCCAGCAGTGAAGCTGGGACTAGCCCCGAGCAGTACGTC. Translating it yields CASSEAGTSPEQYV.

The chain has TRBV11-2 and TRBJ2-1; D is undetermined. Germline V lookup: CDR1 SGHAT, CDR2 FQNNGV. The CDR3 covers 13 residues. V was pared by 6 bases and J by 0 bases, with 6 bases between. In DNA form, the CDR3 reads TGTGCCAGCAGGAGAAGCTCCTACAATGAGCAGTTCTTC. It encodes CASRRSSYNEQFF.

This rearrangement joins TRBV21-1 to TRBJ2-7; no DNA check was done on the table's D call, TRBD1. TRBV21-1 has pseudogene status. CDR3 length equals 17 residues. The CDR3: CASSKDSGTKPPYEQYV. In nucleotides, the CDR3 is TGTGCCAGCAGCAAAGACTCTGGGACAAAACCCCCCTACGAGCAGTACGTC.

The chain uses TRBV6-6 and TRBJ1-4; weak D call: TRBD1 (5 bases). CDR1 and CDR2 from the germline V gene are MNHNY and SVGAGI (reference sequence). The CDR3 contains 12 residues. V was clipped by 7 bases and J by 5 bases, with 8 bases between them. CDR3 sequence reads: CASKRTNEKLFF. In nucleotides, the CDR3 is TGTGCCAGCAAACGGACAAATGAAAAACTGTTTTTT.

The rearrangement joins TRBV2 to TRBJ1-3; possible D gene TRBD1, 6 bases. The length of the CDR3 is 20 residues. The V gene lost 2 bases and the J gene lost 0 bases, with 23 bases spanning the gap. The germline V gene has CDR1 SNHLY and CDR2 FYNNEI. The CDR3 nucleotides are TGTGCCAGCAGTGAATGGTCGACAGGCCTACTCACTGCCTCTGGAAACACCATATATTTT. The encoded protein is CASSEWSTGLLTASGNTIYF.

DNA for the CDR3: TGCGCCAGCAGTGATCGGCCCGACAGTTTTTATAGCAATCAGCCCCAGCATTTT. Its protein is CASSDRPDSFYSNQPQHF. The chain is built from TRBV10-2 and TRBJ1-5, with D possibly matching TRBD1 (5 bases). CDR1 is WSHSY, CDR2 SAAADI, per germline. The CDR3 covers 18 residues. Deletions cut 3 bases from V and 0 bases from J, with 18 bases between.

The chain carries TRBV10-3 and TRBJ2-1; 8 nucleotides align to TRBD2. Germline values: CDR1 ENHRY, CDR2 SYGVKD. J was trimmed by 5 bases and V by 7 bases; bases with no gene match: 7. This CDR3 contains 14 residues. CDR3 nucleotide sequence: TGTGCCATCAACGAGCGGGGGAGCAACAATGAGCAGTTCTTC. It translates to CAINERGSNNEQFF.

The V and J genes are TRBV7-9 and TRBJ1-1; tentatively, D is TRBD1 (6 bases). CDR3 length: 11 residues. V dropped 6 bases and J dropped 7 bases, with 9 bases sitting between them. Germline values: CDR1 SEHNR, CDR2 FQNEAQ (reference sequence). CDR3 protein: CASRMDSEAFF. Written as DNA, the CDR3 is TGTGCCAGCAGGATGGACAGTGAAGCTTTCTTT.

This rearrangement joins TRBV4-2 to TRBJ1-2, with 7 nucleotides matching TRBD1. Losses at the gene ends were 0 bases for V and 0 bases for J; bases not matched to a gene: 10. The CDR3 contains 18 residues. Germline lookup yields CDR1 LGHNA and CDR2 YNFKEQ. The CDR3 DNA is TGTGCCAGCAGCCAAGACCTTGGGACAGAATTATCTAACTATGGCTACACCTTC. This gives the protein CASSQDLGTELSNYGYTF.

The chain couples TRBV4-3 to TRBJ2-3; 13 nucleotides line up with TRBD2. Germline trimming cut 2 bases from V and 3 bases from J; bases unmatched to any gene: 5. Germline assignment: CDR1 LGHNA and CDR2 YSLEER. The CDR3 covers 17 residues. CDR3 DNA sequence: TGCGCCAGCAGCCAACTACTAGCGGGAGGGCCAACAGATACGCAGTATTTT. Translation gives CASSQLLAGGPTDTQYF.

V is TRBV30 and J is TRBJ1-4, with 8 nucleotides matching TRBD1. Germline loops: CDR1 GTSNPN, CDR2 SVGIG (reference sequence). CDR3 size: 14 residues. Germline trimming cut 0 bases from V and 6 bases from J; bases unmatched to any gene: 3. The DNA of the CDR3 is TGTGCCTGGAGTGTCCAGGGGGCGGATGAAAAACTGTTTTTT. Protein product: CAWSVQGADEKLFF.

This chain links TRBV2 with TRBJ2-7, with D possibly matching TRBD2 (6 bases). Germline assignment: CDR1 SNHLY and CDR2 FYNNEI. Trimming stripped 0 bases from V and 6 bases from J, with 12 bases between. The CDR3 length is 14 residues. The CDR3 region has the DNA TGTGCCAGCAGTGAAGCCGGGGGAGCGGTCGAGCAGTACTTC. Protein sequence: CASSEAGGAVEQYF. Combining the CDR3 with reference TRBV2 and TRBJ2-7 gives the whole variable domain EPEVTQTPSHQVTQMGQEVILRCVPISNHLYFYWYRQILGQKVEFLVSFYNNEISEKSEIFDDQFSVERPDGSNFTLKIRSTKLEDSAMYFCASSEAGGAVEQYFGPGTRLTVT.

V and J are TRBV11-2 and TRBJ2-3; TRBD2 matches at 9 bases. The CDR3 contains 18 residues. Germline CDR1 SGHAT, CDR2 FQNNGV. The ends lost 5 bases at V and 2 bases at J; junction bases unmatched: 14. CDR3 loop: CASSPGGAGGPFTDTQYF. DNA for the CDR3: TGTGCCAGCAGCCCCGGGGGAGCGGGGGGCCCCTTCACAGATACGCAGTATTTT. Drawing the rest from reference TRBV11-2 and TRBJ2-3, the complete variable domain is EAGVAQSPRYKIIEKRQSVAFWCNPISGHATLYWYQQILGQGPKLLIQFQNNGVVDDSQLPKDRFSAERLKGVDSTLKIQPAKLEDSAVYLCASSPGGAGGPFTDTQYFGPGTRLTVL.

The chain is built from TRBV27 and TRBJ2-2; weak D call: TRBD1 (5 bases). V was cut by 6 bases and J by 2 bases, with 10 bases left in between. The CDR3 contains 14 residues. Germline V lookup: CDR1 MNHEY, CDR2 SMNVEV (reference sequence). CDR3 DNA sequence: TGTGCCAGCAGCCCAGGGTATAACACCGGGGAGCTGTTTTTT. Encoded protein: CASSPGYNTGELFF.

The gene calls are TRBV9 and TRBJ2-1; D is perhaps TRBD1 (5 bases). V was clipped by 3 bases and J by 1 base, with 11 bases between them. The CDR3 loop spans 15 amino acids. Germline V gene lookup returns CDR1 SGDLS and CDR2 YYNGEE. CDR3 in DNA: TGTGCCAGCAGCGAGGGGTCGACGTCCTACAATGAGCAGTTCTTC. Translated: CASSEGSTSYNEQFF. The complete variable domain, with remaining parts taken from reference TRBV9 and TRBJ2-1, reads DSGVTQTPKHLITATGQRVTLRCSPRSGDLSVYWYQQSLDQGLQFLIQYYNGEERAKGNILERFSAQQFPDLHSELNLSSLELGDSALYFCASSEGSTSYNEQFFGPGTRLTVL.

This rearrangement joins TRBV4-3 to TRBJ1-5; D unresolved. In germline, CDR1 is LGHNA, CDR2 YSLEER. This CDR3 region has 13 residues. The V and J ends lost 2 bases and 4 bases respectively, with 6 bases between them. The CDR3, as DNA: TGCGCCAGCAGCCAAAATATAAATCAGCCCCAGCATTTT. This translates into CASSQNINQPQHF.

The CDR3 DNA is TGTGCCAGCAGTGAACAGCGGGGGTCCGCTGAGACCCAGTACTTC. Protein: CASSEQRGSAETQYF. The chain is built from TRBV2 and TRBJ2-5; 8 bases are a match to TRBD2. V dropped 2 bases and J dropped 5; count of bases not matched to a gene: 7. The CDR3 contains 15 residues. Germline CDR1 SNHLY, CDR2 FYNNEI.

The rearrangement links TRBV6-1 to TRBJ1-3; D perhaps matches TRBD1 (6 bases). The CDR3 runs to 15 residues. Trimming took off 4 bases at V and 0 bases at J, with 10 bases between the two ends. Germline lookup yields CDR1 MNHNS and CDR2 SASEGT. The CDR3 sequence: CASSAYRDSGNTIYF. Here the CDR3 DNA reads TGTGCCAGCAGTGCGTACAGGGACTCTGGAAACACCATATATTTT.

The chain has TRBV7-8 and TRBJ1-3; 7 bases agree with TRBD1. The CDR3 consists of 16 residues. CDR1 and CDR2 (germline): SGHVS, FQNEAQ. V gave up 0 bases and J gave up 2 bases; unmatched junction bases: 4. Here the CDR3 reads CASSLADRVTGNTIYF. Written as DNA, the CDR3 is TGTGCCAGCAGCTTAGCTGACAGGGTAACTGGAAACACCATATATTTT.

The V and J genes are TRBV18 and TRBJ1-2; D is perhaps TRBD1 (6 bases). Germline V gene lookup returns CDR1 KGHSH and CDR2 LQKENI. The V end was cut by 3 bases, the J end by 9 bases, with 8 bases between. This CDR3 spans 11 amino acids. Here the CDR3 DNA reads TGTGCCAGCTCACCTCGGGACAGCTACACCTTC. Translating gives CASSPRDSYTF.

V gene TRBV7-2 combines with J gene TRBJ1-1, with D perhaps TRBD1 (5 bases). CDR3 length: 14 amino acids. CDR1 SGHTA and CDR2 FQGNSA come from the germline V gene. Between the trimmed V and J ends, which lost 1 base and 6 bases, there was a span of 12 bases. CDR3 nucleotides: TGTGCCAGCAGCTTAGTTCTGGGGGAGGCTGAAGCTTTCTTT. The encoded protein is CASSLVLGEAEAFF.

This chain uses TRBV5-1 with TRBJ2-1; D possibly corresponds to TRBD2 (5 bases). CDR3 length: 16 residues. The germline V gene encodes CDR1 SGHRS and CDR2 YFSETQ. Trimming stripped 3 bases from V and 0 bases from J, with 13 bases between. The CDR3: CASSSSGWSSYNEQFF. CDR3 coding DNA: TGCGCCAGCAGCTCAAGCGGTTGGAGCTCCTACAATGAGCAGTTCTTC. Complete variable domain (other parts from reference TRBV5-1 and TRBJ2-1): KAGVTQTPRYLIKTRGQQVTLSCSPISGHRSVSWYQQTPGQGLQFLFEYFSETQRNKGNFPGRFSGRQFSNSRSEMNVSTLELGDSALYLCASSSSGWSSYNEQFFGPGTRLTVL.

The CDR3 sequence: CASSVSGLQETQYF. In DNA form, the CDR3 reads TGTGCCAGCAGCGTTAGCGGACTACAAGAGACCCAGTACTTC. This chain joins TRBV7-9 and TRBJ2-5; D might be TRBD2 (6 bases). Germline V gives CDR1 SEHNR, CDR2 FQNEAQ (reference sequence). V was cut by 5 bases and J by 2 bases, with 12 bases left in between. The CDR3 spans 14 residues.

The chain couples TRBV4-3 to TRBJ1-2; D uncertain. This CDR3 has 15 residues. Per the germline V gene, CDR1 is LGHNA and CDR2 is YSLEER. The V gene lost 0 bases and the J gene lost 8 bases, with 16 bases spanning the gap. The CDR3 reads CASSQDAGGAFGYTF. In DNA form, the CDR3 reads TGCGCCAGCAGCCAAGATGCAGGAGGTGCCTTCGGCTACACCTTC.

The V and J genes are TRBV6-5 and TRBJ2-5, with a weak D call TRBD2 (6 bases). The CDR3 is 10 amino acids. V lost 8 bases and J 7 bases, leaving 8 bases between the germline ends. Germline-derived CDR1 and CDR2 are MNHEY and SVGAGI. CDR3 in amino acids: CASVGGTQYF. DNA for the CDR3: TGTGCCAGCGTGGGGGGGACCCAGTACTTC.

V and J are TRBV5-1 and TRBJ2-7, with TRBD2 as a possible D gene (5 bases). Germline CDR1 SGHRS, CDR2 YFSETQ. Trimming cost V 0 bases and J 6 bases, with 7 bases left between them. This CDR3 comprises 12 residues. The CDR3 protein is CASSLDGSEQYF. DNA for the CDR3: TGCGCCAGCAGCTTGGATGGGAGCGAGCAGTACTTC.